What follows is one T cell receptor beta chain and its context. Other nucleotide sequences in the sample specify the same CDR3. This record comes from a study of T cell clonotyping in hematopoietic cell transplantation. V dropped 6 bases and J dropped 0 bases, with 9 bases sitting between them. CDR3 length: 14 amino acids. Germline V gene lookup returns CDR1 LNHDA and CDR2 SQIVND (reference sequence). TCRdb's copy holds only in-frame clones and misses some; the assay was immunoSEQ multiplex PCR. This sample has approximately 9,500 clones, with around four fifths found just once. The clonotype originates from a female patient aged 40 to 55 who had an allogeneic stem cell transplant from a related donor, so T cells may come from the graft donor. Some clones in this sample may be carry-over from other donors' samples. The specimen comprised PBMCs, sampled 30 days after allogeneic stem cell transplant. The chain links TRBV19 to TRBJ1-3; possible D gene TRBD1, 5 bases. CDR3 in amino acids: CASRTANSGNTIYF. The DNA of the CDR3 is TGTGCCAGTAGGACAGCCAACTCTGGAAACACCATATATTTT.